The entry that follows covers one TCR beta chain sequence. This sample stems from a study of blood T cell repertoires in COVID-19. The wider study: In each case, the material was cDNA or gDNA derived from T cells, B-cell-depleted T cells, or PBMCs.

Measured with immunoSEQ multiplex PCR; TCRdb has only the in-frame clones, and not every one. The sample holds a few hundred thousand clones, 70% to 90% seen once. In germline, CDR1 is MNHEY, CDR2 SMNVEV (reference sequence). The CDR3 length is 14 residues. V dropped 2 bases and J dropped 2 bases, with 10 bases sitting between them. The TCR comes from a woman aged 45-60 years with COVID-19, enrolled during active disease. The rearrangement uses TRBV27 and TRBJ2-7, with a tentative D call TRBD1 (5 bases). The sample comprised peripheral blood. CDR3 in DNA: TGTGCCAGCAGTTTAAGGGGTCAGACCTACGAGCAGTACTTC. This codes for CASSLRGQTYEQYF.